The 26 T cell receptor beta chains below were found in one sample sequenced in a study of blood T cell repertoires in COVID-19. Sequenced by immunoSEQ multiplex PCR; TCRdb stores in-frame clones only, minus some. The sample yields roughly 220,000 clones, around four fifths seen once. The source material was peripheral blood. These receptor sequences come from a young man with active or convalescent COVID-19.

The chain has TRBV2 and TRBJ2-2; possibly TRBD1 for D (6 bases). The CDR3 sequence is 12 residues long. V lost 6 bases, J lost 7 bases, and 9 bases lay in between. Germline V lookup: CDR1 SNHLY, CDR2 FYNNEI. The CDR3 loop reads CASSSGVGELFF. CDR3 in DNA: TGTGCCAGCAGCTCAGGGGTCGGGGAGCTGTTTTTT.

Written as DNA, the CDR3 is TGTGCCAGCAGCTCCCGGGAGAACACCGGGGAGCTGTTTTTT. This sequence encodes CASSSRENTGELFF. The chain links TRBV9 to TRBJ2-2; D perhaps matches TRBD2 (5 bases). The V and J ends lost 4 bases and 1 base respectively, with 8 bases between them. The CDR3 is 14 amino acids. The germline V gene has CDR1 SGDLS and CDR2 YYNGEE. The complete variable domain, with remaining parts taken from reference TRBV9 and TRBJ2-2, reads DSGVTQTPKHLITATGQRVTLRCSPRSGDLSVYWYQQSLDQGLQFLIQYYNGEERAKGNILERFSAQQFPDLHSELNLSSLELGDSALYFCASSSRENTGELFFGEGSRLTVL.

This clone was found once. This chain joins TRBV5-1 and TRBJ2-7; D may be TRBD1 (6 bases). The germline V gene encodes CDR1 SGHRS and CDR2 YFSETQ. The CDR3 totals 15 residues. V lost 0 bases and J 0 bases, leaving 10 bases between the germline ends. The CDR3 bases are TGCGCCAGCAGCTTGGTGGTGGGGGCCTCCTACGAGCAGTACTTC. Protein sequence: CASSLVVGASYEQYF.

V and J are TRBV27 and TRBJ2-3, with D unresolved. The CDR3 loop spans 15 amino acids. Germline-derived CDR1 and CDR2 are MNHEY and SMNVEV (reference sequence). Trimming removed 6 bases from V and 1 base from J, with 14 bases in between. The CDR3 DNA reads TGTGCCAGCAGCCCCACGGTTCACGGCACAGATACGCAGTATTTT. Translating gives CASSPTVHGTDTQYF.

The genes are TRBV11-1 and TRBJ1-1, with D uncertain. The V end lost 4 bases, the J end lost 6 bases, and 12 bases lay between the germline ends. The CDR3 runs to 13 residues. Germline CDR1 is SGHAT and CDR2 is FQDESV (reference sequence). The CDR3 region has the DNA TGTGCCAGCAGCTATGAGGGAGTCGCTGAAGCTTTCTTT. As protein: CASSYEGVAEAFF.

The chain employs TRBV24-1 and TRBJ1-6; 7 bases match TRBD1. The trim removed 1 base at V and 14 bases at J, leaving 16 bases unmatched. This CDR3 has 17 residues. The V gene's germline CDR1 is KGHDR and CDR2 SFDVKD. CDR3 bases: TGTGCCACCAGTGATTTTTTATCTGGCAGGGGGTCTCGATCCCTCCACTTT. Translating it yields CATSDFLSGRGSRSLHF.

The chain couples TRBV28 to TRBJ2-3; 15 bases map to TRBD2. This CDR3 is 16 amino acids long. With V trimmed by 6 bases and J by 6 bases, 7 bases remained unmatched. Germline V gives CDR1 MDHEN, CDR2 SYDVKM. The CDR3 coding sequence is TGTGCCAGCAGCCTCCCTGGACTAGCGGGGGGGGATACGCAGTATTTT. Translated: CASSLPGLAGGDTQYF.

CDR3 DNA sequence: TGTGCCAGCAGCCCCCTTTACCCGAGCGGGGGCTACAATGAGCAGTTCTTC. Protein: CASSPLYPSGGYNEQFF. This chain connects TRBV5-6 to TRBJ2-1; TRBD2 matches at 8 bases. CDR1 is SGHDT, CDR2 YYEEEE, per germline. Trimming took 4 bases from V and 3 from J; bases not matched to a gene: 12. The CDR3 length is 17 residues.

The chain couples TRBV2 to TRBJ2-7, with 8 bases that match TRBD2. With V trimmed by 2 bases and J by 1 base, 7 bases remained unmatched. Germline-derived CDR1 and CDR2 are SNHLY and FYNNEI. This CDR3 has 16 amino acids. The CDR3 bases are TGTGCCAGCAGTGAACCGACGGGGGGGAGGTCCTACGAGCAGTACTTC. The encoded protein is CASSEPTGGRSYEQYF.

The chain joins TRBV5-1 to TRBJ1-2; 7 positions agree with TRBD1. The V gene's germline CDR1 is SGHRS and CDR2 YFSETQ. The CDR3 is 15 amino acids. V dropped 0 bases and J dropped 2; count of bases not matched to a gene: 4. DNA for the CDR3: TGCGCCAGCAGCTTGGAAAACAGGGGAAACTATGGCTACACCTTC. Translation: CASSLENRGNYGYTF.

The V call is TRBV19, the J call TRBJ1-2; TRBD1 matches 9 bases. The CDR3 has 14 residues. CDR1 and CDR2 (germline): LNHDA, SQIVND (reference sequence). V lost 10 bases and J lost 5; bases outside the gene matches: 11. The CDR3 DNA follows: TGTGCCACCCTACAGGGGGCGTTGGGTTATGGCTACACCTTC. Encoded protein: CATLQGALGYGYTF.

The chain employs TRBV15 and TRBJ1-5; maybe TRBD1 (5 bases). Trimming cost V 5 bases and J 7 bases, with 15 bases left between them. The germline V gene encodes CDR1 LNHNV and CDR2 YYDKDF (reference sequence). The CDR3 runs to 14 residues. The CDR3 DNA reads TGTGCCACCAGCTTTGCGGGGGGGGGACAGCCCCAGCATTTT. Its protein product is CATSFAGGGQPQHF.

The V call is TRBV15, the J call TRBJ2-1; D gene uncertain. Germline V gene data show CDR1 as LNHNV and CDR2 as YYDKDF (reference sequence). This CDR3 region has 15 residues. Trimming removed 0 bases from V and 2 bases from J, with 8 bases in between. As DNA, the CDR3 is TGTGCCACCAGCAGAGATGACTCGCCCTACAATGAGCAGTTCTTC. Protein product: CATSRDDSPYNEQFF.

The DNA of the CDR3 is TGCGCCAGCACCTGGACAGGGATGAATGAGCAGTTCTTC. It codes for CASTWTGMNEQFF. The chain recombines TRBV5-1 with TRBJ2-1; 8 nucleotides agree with TRBD1. The CDR3 covers 13 residues. Germline V gene data show CDR1 as SGHRS and CDR2 as YFSETQ. J was trimmed by 7 bases and V by 6 bases; bases with no gene match: 6. The full variable domain, rest sourced from reference TRBV5-1 and TRBJ2-1, is KAGVTQTPRYLIKTRGQQVTLSCSPISGHRSVSWYQQTPGQGLQFLFEYFSETQRNKGNFPGRFSGRQFSNSRSEMNVSTLELGDSALYLCASTWTGMNEQFFGPGTRLTVL.

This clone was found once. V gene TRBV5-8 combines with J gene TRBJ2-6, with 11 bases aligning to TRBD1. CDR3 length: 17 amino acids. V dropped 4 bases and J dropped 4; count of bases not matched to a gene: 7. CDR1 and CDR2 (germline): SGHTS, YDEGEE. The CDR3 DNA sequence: TGTGCCAGCAGCAGAGGACAGGGGGCGTTCGGGGCCAACGTCCTGACTTTC. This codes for CASSRGQGAFGANVLTF.

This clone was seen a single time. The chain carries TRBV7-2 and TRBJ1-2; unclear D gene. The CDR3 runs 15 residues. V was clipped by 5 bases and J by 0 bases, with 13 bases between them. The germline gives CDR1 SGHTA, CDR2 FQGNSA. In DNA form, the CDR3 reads TGTGCCAGCAGCCCCGTCTTCGAGCCTAACTATGGCTACACCTTC. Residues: CASSPVFEPNYGYTF. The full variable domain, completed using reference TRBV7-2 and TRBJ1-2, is GAGVSQSPSNKVTEKGKDVELRCDPISGHTALYWYRQSLGQGLEFLIYFQGNSAPDKSGLPSDRFSAERTGGSVSTLTIQRTQQEDSAVYLCASSPVFEPNYGYTFGSGTRLTVV.

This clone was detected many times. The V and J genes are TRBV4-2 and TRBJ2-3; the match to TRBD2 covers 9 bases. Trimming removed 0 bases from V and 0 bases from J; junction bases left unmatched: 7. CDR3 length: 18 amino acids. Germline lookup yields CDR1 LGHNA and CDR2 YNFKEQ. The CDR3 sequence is CASSQDSLLAGSTDTQYF. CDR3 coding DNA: TGTGCCAGCAGCCAAGATAGTCTCCTAGCGGGAAGCACAGATACGCAGTATTTT.

The CDR3 here is CASSFPAESSGNTIYF. CDR3 nucleotide sequence: TGTGCCAGCAGCTTTCCCGCCGAGAGCTCTGGAAACACCATATATTTT. This chain connects TRBV7-9 to TRBJ1-3; D not resolved. Per the germline V gene, CDR1 is SEHNR and CDR2 is FQNEAQ (reference sequence). There are 16 residues in the CDR3. The ends were cut back, 3 bases at V and 0 bases at J, with 12 bases in the middle.

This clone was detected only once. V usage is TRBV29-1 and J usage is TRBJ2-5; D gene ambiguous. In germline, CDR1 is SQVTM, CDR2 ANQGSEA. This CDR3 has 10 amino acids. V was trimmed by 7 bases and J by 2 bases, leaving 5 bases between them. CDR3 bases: TGCAGCGGGCAGCAAGAGACCCAGTACTTC. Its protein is CSGQQETQYF.

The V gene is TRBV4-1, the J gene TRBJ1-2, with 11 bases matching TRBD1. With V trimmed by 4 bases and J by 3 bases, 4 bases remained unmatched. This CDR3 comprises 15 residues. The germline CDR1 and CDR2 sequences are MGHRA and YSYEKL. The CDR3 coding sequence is TGCGCCAGCAGCCGTGGACAGGGGGCTGACTATGGCTACACCTTC. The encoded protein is CASSRGQGADYGYTF.

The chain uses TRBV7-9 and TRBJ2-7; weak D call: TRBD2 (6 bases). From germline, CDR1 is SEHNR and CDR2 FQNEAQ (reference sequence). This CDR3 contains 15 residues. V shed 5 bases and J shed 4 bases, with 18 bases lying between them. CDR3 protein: CASSVGGTMTYEQYF. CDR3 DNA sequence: TGTGCCAGCAGCGTCGGAGGGACCATGACTTACGAGCAGTACTTC.

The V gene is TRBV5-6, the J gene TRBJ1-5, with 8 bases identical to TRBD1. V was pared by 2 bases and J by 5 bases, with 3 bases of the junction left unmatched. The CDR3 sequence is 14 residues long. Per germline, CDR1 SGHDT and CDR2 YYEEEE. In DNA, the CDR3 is TGTGCCAGCAGCTTTACAGGGGGACATCAGCCCCAGCATTTT. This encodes CASSFTGGHQPQHF.

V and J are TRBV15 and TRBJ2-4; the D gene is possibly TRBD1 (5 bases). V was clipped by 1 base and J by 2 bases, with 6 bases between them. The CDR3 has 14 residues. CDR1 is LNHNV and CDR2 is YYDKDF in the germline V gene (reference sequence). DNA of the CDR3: TGTGCCACCAGCAGAGGGGGCACCAAAAACATTCAGTACTTC. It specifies CATSRGGTKNIQYF. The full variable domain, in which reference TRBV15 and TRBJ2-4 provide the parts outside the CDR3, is DAMVIQNPRYQVTQFGKPVTLSCSQTLNHNVMYWYQQKSSQAPKLLFHYYDKDFNNEADTPDNFQSRRPNTSFCFLDIRSPGLGDTAMYLCATSRGGTKNIQYFGAGTRLSVL.

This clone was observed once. The CDR3 loop is CAWSRDRGKEKLFF. The CDR3, as DNA: TGTGCCTGGAGCCGGGACAGGGGGAAAGAAAAACTGTTTTTT. The chain combines TRBV30 with TRBJ1-4; TRBD1 aligns across 11 bases. CDR1 is GTSNPN, CDR2 SVGIG, per germline (reference sequence). The CDR3 extends over 14 amino acids. The V and J ends lost 3 bases and 8 bases, in that order; junction bases with no gene match: 5. The entire variable domain, with the rest obtained from reference TRBV30 and TRBJ1-4, is as follows: SQTIHQWPATLVQPVGSPLSLECTVEGTSNPNLYWYRQAAGRGLQLLFYSVGIGQISSEVPQNLSASRPQDRQFILSSKKLLLSDSGFYLCAWSRDRGKEKLFFGSGTQLSVL.

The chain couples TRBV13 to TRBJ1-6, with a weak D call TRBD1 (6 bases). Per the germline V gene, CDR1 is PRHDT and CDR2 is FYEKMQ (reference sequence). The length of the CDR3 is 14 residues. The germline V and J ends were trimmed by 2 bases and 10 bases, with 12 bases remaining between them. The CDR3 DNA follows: TGTGCCAGCAGCTTATCACAGGGTGAGTCACCCCTCCACTTT. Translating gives CASSLSQGESPLHF.

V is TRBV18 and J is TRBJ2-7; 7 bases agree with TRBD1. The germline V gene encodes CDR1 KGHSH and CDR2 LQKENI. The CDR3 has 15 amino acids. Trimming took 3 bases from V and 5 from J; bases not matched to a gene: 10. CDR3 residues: CASSPPGTVVNEQYF. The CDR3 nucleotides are TGTGCCAGCTCACCCCCCGGGACAGTAGTCAACGAGCAGTACTTC.